Here is one T cell receptor beta chain with its context. Its antigen is currently unknown. This CDR3 contains 14 residues. Germline-derived CDR1 and CDR2 are LNHDA and SQIVND (reference sequence). V lost 5 bases, J lost 3 bases, and 11 bases lay in between. This sample stems from a study of T cell responses to AZD1222 COVID-19 vaccine. On the study more broadly: Pooled together were second doses at about 4 or about 12 weeks.

Libraries were prepared by immunoSEQ multiplex PCR; TCRdb keeps only in-frame clonotypes and omits some of them. The table lists under 200,000 clones, approximately 93% of them singletons. General study results and limits: Spike-specific TCR breadth and depth were elevated following two AZD1222 doses.

The chain uses TRBV19 and TRBJ1-5; tentatively, D is TRBD1 (6 bases). The specimen was peripheral blood, collected on day 0 of AZD1222 vaccination. This receptor was identified in an adult in good health. CDR3 DNA: TGTGCCAGTAGTTCGGACAGCTACAATCAGCCCCAGCATTTT. Its translation: CASSSDSYNQPQHF.